A selection of T cell receptor beta chains follows, all from one sample in a study of T cells in Graves' hyperthyroidism and ophthalmopathy. TCRdb recomputed calls from the multiplex PCR reads with MiXCR, one row per CDR3 protein. The sample lists over 700,000 distinct CDR3 sequences; about 19% were seen once. The sequenced sample was blood. These TCRs come from a woman in her forties or fifties with Graves' hyperthyroidism that later progressed to Graves' ophthalmopathy. Both conserved end residues are part of each CDR3. D genes are given only for firm matches. Rows give clone size only sometimes, using once, few, many, or a class for an expanded clone.

abundance	v_gene	d_gene	j_gene	CDR3aa	CDR3nt
many	TRBV7-9	TRBD1	TRBJ2-7	CASSSTGIQTYEQYF	TGTGCCAGCAGCTCGACAGGGATCCAAACCTACGAGCAGTACTTC
once	TRBV10-2	-	TRBJ1-2	CATSDLGVLSYTF	TGCGCCACCAGCGATCTGGGCGTCTTAAGCTACACCTTC
few	TRBV19	TRBD2	TRBJ2-3	CASKGSAGGRDTQYF	TGTGCCAGTAAGGGGTCGGCGGGGGGCAGGGATACGCAGTATTTT
-	TRBV2	TRBD1	TRBJ2-2	CASSRGNTGTANTGELFF	TGTGCCAGCAGCCGTGGGAATACCGGGACAGCGAACACCGGGGAGCTGTTTTTT
-	TRBV6-2/TRBV6-3	-	TRBJ2-7	CASSSYGDEQYF	TGTGCCAGCAGTTCTTATGGAGACGAGCAGTACTTC
many	TRBV2	-	TRBJ1-2	CASSVGYYGYTF	TGTGCCAGCAGTGTGGGTTACTATGGCTACACCTTC
few	TRBV19	-	TRBJ2-7	CASSEGRESNYEQYF	TGTGCCAGTAGTGAGGGCAGGGAGAGCAACTACGAGCAGTACTTC
few	TRBV19	-	TRBJ1-4	CASSRRLNNEKLFF	TGTGCCAGTAGTAGGCGACTGAATAATGAAAAACTGTTTTTT
few	TRBV11-2	-	TRBJ1-2	CASSRTSNYGYTF	TGTGCCAGCAGCCGAACTTCAAACTATGGCTACACCTTC
few	TRBV10-3	-	TRBJ2-3	CAIKDLSPADTQYF	TGTGCCATCAAAGATCTCTCCCCGGCGGATACGCAGTATTTT
few	TRBV11-2	-	TRBJ1-2	CASRTDGDFNYGYTF	TGTGCCAGCAGGACGGACGGGGATTTTAACTATGGCTACACCTTC
-	TRBV29-1	-	TRBJ1-6	CSVASTGDSPLHF	TGCAGCGTCGCCTCGACAGGTGATTCACCCCTCCACTTT
few	TRBV12-3/TRBV12-4	-	TRBJ1-1	CASTSPGTQNTEAFF	TGTGCCAGCACCTCACCCGGGACACAGAACACTGAAGCTTTCTTT
-	TRBV4-1	-	TRBJ1-4	CASSQDRVHDNEKLFF	TGCGCCAGCAGCCAAGATAGGGTTCACGATAATGAAAAACTGTTTTTT
many	TRBV20-1	-	TRBJ1-5	CSARAGGGNQPQHF	TGCAGTGCTAGAGCGGGGGGTGGCAATCAGCCCCAGCATTTT
-	TRBV5-4	-	TRBJ1-1	CASSPRDTPLNTEAFF	TGTGCCAGCAGCCCCCGGGACACGCCACTGAACACTGAAGCTTTCTTT
few	TRBV20-1	-	TRBJ1-1	CSADRTEDTEAFF	TGCAGTGCCGACCGGACAGAGGACACTGAAGCTTTCTTT
-	TRBV6-1	TRBD2	TRBJ2-1	CASNRGLAFLGEQFF	TGTGCCAGCAATCGAGGACTAGCGTTTTTAGGTGAGCAGTTCTTC
-	TRBV5-1	-	TRBJ2-3	CASSLGFSGDQDTQYF	TGCGCCAGCAGCTTGGGCTTTTCCGGGGACCAAGATACGCAGTATTTT
-	TRBV14	-	TRBJ1-5	CASSQSPFQPQHF	TGTGCCAGCAGCCAATCCCCCTTCCAGCCCCAGCATTTT
few	TRBV6-1	TRBD1	TRBJ1-1	CASSGGQSNTEAFF	TGTGCCAGCAGTGGGGGACAGTCGAACACTGAAGCTTTCTTT
-	TRBV29-1	TRBD1	TRBJ1-2	CSGWDRENYGYTF	TGCAGCGGCTGGGACAGAGAGAACTATGGCTACACCTTC
many	TRBV6-1	TRBD1	TRBJ1-2	CASSEGTGALANYGYTF	TGTGCCAGCAGTGAGGGGACAGGGGCCTTAGCTAACTATGGCTACACCTTC
few	TRBV13	TRBD1	TRBJ1-2	CASSPGTGVIYGYTF	TGTGCCAGCAGCCCCGGGACAGGGGTAATCTATGGCTACACCTTC
many	TRBV3-1	-	TRBJ1-3	CASSPTSNGNTIYF	TGTGCCAGCAGCCCTACATCCAACGGAAACACCATATATTTT
many	TRBV3-1	-	TRBJ1-5	CASSQGGGGQPQHF	TGTGCCAGCAGCCAAGGAGGGGGGGGGCAGCCCCAGCATTTT
many	TRBV11-2	TRBD1	TRBJ1-6	CASSRRDRPSNNSPLHF	TGTGCCAGCAGCCGCCGGGACAGGCCTTCAAATAATTCACCCCTCCACTTT
-	TRBV12-3/TRBV12-4	-	TRBJ1-2	CASRNTGTRPHGYTF	TGTGCCAGCAGAAATACCGGGACACGACCACATGGCTACACCTTC
few	TRBV4-1	-	TRBJ1-1	CASSQKTMDTWMNTEAFF	TGCGCCAGCAGCCAAAAAACTATGGACACTTGGATGAACACTGAAGCTTTCTTT
-	TRBV3-1	TRBD1	TRBJ1-2	CASSLYSGGGYGYTF	TGTGCCAGCAGCCTCTATTCAGGGGGCGGCTATGGCTACACCTTC
-	TRBV14	-	TRBJ2-3	CASSGYSTDTQYF	TGTGCCAGCAGCGGGTATAGCACAGATACGCAGTATTTT
-	TRBV20-1	-	TRBJ1-3	CSAPQGGPSSSSGNTIYF	TGCAGTGCCCCTCAAGGGGGGCCTTCCTCGAGCTCTGGAAACACCATATATTTT
few	TRBV29-1	TRBD2	TRBJ2-5	CSVVPAGGGETQYF	TGCAGCGTTGTTCCAGCGGGGGGGGGGGAGACCCAGTACTTC
many	TRBV12-3/TRBV12-4	TRBD1	TRBJ2-7	CASSPVTGGAGEQYF	TGTGCCAGCAGCCCCGTGACAGGGGGCGCGGGGGAGCAGTACTTC
many	TRBV5-1	-	TRBJ2-1	CASSLLASDEQFF	TGCGCCAGCAGCTTGTTAGCCAGCGATGAGCAGTTCTTC
-	TRBV7-9	TRBD1	TRBJ2-5	CASSPDRGEEETQYF	TGTGCCAGCAGCCCGGACAGGGGGGAGGAAGAGACCCAGTACTTC
few	TRBV7-2	TRBD2	TRBJ2-2	CASSSGLAGIGELFF	TGTGCCAGCAGCTCGGGACTAGCGGGGATCGGGGAGCTGTTTTTT